Included here is one T cell receptor beta chain sequence, with context. Germline V gives CDR1 SGHAT, CDR2 FQNNGV. The CDR3 length is 16 residues. Trimming took 8 bases from V and 3 from J; bases not matched to a gene: 11. Method: immunoSEQ multiplex PCR; TCRdb's copy keeps in-frame clones and lacks some. The sample has approximately 270,000 clones, around 87% seen once; the top ten hold less than 0.4%. The sample originates from a study of cytomegalovirus exposure and HLA in healthy donors. Sequencing used PBMCs. The sequence was collected from a woman aged 18-29 years in good health and CMV-seronegative. The chain links TRBV11-2 to TRBJ1-4, with 8 bases fitting TRBD1. The CDR3 sequence: CASWGQGASANEKLFF. The CDR3 DNA is TGTGCCAGCTGGGGGCAGGGGGCGTCAGCTAATGAAAAACTGTTTTTT.